The clone carrying this T cell receptor beta chain was detected a few times. Its specificity is unknown. This sample is drawn from a study of cytomegalovirus exposure and HLA in healthy donors. The PCR contained 60 Vbeta and 13 Jbeta primers. Some clones are missing from TCRdb's copy, which holds only in-frame ones; the method was immunoSEQ multiplex PCR. The table lists 140,000 to 150,000 clones, approximately 80% of them singletons. Germline lookup yields CDR1 MDHEN and CDR2 SYDVKM. V was pared by 3 bases and J by 9 bases, with 8 bases of the junction left unmatched. This CDR3 spans 16 amino acids. Study-wide results and caveats: A later analysis found most CMV-associated TCR beta chains apparently HLA-restricted. The sole available immune exposure information was CMV serostatus.

Sequenced sample: PBMCs. The receptor's source is a woman aged 40 to 50 in good health and CMV-seronegative. The V call is TRBV28, the J call TRBJ1-6, with TRBD1 identical over 10 bases. The CDR3 region has the DNA TGTGCCAGCAGTTTTCGGACAGGGGGTGGGAGTTCACCCCTCCACTTT. This encodes CASSFRTGGGSSPLHF.